This T cell receptor (beta chain) stems from a study of cytomegalovirus exposure and HLA in healthy donors. This clone occurred once. It was with 60 Vbeta and 13 Jbeta primers that the PCR ran. Measured with immunoSEQ multiplex PCR; TCRdb has only the in-frame clones, and not every one. Among about 68,000 clones listed, 75% to 85% were seen once. Germline V gives CDR1 SNHLY, CDR2 FYNNEI. The J segment lost 3 bases and the V segment lost 6 bases, leaving 3 bases of the junction unmatched. CDR3 size: 14 residues. Though nominally healthy at sampling, donors likely had unrecorded immune exposures. J is TRBJ1-5 and V is TRBV2; 9 bases are shared with TRBD1. The sample consisted of PBMCs. The origin of this receptor is a human donor in good health. CDR3 sequence reads: CASSDRGNNQPQHF. The DNA for the CDR3 is TGTGCCAGCAGCGACAGGGGGAACAATCAGCCCCAGCATTTT.